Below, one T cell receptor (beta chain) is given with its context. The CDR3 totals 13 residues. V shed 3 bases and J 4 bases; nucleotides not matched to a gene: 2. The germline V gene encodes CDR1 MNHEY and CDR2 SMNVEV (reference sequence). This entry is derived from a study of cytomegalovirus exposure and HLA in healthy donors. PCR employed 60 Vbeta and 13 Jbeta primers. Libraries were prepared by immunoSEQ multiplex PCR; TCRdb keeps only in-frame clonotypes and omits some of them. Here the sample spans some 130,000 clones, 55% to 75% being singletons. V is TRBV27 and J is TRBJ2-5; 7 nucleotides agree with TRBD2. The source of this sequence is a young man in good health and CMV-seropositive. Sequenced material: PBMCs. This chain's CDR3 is CASSLGLTETQYF. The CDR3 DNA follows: TGTGCCAGCAGTTTGGGACTAACAGAGACCCAGTACTTC.